This T cell receptor (beta chain) was sequenced in a study of blood T cell repertoires in COVID-19. On the study more broadly: Samples taken during acute and convalescent COVID-19 were collected in the United States, Italy and Spain. From T cells, B-cell-depleted T cells, or PBMCs came the material, which was cDNA or gDNA.

V shed 3 bases and J 7 bases; nucleotides not matched to a gene: 8. CDR3 length equals 14 residues. CDR1 and CDR2 (germline): MNHEY, SMNVEV (reference sequence). Per the original methods: How many nucleated cells were present was estimated from reference gene primer amplification. TCRdb keeps only in-frame clones here, not all; method: immunoSEQ multiplex PCR. V, J and clone size are taken as reported in that table, and D and trimming were inferred from the DNA itself. The sample has approximately 120,000 clones, roughly 88% seen once; the top ten hold 5% to 6%. The TCR was taken from a human donor in a cohort sampled during active COVID-19. The chain carries TRBV27 and TRBJ2-7, with 8 bases identical to TRBD2. The material sequenced was peripheral blood. CDR3 region: CASSLSGRGREQYF. The CDR3 DNA reads as TGTGCCAGCAGTTTGAGCGGGAGAGGTAGAGAGCAGTACTTC.